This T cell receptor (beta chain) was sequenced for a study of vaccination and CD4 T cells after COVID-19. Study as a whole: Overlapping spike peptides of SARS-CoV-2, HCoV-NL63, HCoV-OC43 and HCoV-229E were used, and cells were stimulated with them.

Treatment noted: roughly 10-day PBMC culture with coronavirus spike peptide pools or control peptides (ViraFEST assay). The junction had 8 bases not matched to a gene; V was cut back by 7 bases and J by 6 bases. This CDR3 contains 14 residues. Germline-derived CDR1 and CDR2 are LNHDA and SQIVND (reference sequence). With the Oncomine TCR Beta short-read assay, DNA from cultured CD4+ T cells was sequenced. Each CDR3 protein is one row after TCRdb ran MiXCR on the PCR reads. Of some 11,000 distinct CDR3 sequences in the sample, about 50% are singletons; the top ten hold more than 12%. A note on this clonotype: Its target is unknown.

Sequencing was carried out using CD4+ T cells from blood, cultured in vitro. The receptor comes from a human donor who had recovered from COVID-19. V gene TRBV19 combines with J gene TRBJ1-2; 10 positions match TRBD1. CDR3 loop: CASTPGTGVDGYTF. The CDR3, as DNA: TGTGCCAGTACCCCCGGGACAGGGGTTGATGGCTACACCTTC.